The sequence of this TCR beta chain was determined in a study of blood T cell repertoires in COVID-19. Study details: Italy, Spain and the United States were the sources of the convalescent and acute COVID-19 samples.

Participants spanned ages about 18 to 90 years and resided in 20 to 30 US areas. Participant-reported clinical history was the basis for cohort assignment. Profiling relied on immunoSEQ multiplex PCR, and the TCRdb table lists in-frame clones only, not all of them. The table records some 190,000 clones, around three quarters of them present only once. This receptor was identified in a woman aged 45-65 years with acute COVID-19. Material: PBMCs or T cells enriched from blood (not recorded which).

The chain's CDR3 is CASSGGQGASNQPQHF. DNA of the CDR3: TGTGCCAGCAGTGGGGGACAGGGGGCAAGCAATCAGCCCCAGCATTTT. The J gene is TRBJ1-5, the V gene TRBV2, with 12 nucleotides matching TRBD1. J was trimmed by 1 base and V by 4 bases; bases with no gene match: 2. Germline V gene lookup returns CDR1 SNHLY and CDR2 FYNNEI. The CDR3 has 16 amino acids.